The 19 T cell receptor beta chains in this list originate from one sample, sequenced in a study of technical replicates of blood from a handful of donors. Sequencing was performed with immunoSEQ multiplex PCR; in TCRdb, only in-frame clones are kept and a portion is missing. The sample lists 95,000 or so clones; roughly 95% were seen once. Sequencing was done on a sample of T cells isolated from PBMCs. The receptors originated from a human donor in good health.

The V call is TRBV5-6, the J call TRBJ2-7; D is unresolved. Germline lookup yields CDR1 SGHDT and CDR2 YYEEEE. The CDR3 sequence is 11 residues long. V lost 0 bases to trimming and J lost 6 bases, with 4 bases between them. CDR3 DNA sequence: TGTGCCAGCAGCTTGGGACTCGAGCAGTACTTC. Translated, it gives CASSLGLEQYF.

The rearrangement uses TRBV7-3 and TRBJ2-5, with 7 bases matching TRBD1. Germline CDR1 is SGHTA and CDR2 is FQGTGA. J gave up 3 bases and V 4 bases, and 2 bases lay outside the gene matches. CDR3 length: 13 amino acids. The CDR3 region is CASSSGTEETQYF. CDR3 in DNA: TGTGCCAGCAGCTCCGGGACAGAAGAGACCCAGTACTTC.

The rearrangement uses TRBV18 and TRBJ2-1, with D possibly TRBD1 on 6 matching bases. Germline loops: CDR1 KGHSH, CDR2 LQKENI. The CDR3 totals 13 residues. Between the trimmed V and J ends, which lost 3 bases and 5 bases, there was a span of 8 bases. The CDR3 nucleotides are TGTGCCAGCTCACCCGGGACAAACAATGAGCAGTTCTTC. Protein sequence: CASSPGTNNEQFF. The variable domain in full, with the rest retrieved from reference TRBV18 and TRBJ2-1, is NAGVMQNPRHLVRRRGQEARLRCSPMKGHSHVYWYRQLPEEGLKFMVYLQKENIIDESGMPKERFSAEFPKEGPSILRIQQVVRGDSAAYFCASSPGTNNEQFFGPGTRLTVL.

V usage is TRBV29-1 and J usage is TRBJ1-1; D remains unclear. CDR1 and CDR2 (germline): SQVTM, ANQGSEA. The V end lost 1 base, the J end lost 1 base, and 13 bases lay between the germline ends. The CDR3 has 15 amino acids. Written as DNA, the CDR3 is TGCAGCGTTGAAGGGGTAAGCGGCGAGAACACTGAAGCTTTCTTT. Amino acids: CSVEGVSGENTEAFF. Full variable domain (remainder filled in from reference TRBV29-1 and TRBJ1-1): SAVISQKPSRDICQRGTSLTIQCQVDSQVTMMFWYRQQPGQSLTLIATANQGSEATYESGFVIDKFPISRPNLTFSTLTVSNMSPEDSSIYLCSVEGVSGENTEAFFGQGTRLTVV.

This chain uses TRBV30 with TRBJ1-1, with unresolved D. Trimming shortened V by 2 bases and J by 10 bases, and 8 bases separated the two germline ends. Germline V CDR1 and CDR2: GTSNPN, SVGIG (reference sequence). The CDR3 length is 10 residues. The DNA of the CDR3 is TGTGCCTGGAGTAGAGGGTCAGCTTTCTTT. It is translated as CAWSRGSAFF.

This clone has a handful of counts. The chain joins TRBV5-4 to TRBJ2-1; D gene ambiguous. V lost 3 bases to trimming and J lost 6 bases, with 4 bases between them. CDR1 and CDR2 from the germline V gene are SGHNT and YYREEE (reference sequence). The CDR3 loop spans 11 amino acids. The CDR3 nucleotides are TGTGCCAGCAGCTCCCTCAATGAGCAGTTCTTC. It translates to CASSSLNEQFF. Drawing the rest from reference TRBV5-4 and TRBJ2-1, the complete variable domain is ETGVTQSPTHLIKTRGQQVTLRCSSQSGHNTVSWYQQALGQGPQFIFQYYREEENGRGNFPPRFSGLQFPNYSSELNVNALELDDSALYLCASSSLNEQFFGPGTRLTVL.

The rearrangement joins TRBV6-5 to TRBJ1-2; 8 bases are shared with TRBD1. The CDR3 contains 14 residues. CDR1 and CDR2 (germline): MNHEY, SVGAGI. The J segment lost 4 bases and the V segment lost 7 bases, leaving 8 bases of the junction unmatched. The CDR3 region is CASTRQGLGYGYTF. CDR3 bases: TGTGCCAGCACCCGACAGGGGTTAGGCTATGGCTACACCTTC.

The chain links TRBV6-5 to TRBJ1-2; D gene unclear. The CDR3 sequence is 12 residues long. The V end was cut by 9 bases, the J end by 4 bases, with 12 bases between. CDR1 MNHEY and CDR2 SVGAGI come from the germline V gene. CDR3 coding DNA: TGTGCCAGTGGATCGGGATTCTATGGCTACACCTTC. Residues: CASGSGFYGYTF.

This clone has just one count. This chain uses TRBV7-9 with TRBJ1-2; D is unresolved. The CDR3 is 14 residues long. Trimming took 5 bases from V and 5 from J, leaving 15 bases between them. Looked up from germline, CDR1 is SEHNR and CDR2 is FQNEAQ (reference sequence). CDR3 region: CASSESQSWYGYTF. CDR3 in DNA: TGTGCCAGCAGCGAATCACAGTCATGGTATGGCTACACCTTC.

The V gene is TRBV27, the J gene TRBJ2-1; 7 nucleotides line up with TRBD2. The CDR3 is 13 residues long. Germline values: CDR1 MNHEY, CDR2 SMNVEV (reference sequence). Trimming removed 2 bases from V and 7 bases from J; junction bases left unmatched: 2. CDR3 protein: CASSLLSGNEQFF. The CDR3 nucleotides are TGTGCCAGCAGTTTACTTAGCGGGAATGAGCAGTTCTTC.

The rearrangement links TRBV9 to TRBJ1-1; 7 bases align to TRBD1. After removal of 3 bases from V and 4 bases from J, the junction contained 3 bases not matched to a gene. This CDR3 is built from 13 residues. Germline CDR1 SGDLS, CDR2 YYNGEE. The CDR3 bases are TGTGCCAGCAGCGCTAGACAGGGCACTGAAGCTTTCTTT. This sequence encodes CASSARQGTEAFF.

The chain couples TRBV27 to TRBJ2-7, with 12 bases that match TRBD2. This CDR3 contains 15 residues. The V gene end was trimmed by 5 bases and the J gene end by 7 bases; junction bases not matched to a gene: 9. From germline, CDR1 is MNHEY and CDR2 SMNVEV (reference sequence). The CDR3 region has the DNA TGTGCCAGCAGTACTAGCGGGAGGCCTCTGGAGGAGCAGTACTTC. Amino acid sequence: CASSTSGRPLEEQYF.

In DNA, the CDR3 is TGTGCCAGCAGCCAAGATCGAGCGGCCAGGGAGACCCAGTACTTC. It yields the protein CASSQDRAARETQYF. The chain couples TRBV4-2 to TRBJ2-5, with D perhaps matching TRBD2 (5 bases). CDR1 LGHNA and CDR2 YNFKEQ come from the germline V gene. V lost 0 bases, J lost 5 bases, and 13 bases lay in between. The CDR3 sequence is 15 residues long.

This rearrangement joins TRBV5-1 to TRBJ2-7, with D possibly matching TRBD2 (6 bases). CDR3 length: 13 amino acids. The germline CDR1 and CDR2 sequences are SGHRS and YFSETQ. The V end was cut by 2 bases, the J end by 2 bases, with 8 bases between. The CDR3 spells CASSFASAYEQYF. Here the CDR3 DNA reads TGCGCCAGCAGCTTCGCTAGCGCCTACGAGCAGTACTTC. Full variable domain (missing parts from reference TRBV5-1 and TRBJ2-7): KAGVTQTPRYLIKTRGQQVTLSCSPISGHRSVSWYQQTPGQGLQFLFEYFSETQRNKGNFPGRFSGRQFSNSRSEMNVSTLELGDSALYLCASSFASAYEQYFGPGTRLTVT.

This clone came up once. Here the CDR3 DNA reads TGTGCCAGCAGCGTAGCAGGAGGGGGGGATGGAAACACCATATATTTT. Translated: CASSVAGGGDGNTIYF. The chain uses TRBV9 and TRBJ1-3; tentatively, D is TRBD1 (6 bases). The CDR3 is 16 amino acids. The germline CDR1 and CDR2 sequences are SGDLS and YYNGEE. The germline V and J ends were trimmed by 0 bases and 3 bases, with 13 bases remaining between them.

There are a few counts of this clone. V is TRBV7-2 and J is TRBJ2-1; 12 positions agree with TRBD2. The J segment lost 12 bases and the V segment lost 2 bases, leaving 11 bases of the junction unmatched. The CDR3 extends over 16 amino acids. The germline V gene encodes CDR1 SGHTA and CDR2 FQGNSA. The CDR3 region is CASSLSRASGREGQFF. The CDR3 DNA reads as TGTGCCAGCAGCTTAAGTAGAGCTAGCGGGAGGGAGGGGCAGTTCTTC. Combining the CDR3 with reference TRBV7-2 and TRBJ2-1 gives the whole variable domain GAGVSQSPSNKVTEKGKDVELRCDPISGHTALYWYRQSLGQGLEFLIYFQGNSAPDKSGLPSDRFSAERTGGSVSTLTIQRTQQEDSAVYLCASSLSRASGREGQFFGPGTRLTVL.

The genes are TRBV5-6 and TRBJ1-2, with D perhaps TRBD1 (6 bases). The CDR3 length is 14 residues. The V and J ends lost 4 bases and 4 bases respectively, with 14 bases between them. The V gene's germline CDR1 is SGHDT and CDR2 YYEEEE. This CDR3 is CASSPGHFGYGYTF. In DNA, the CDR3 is TGTGCCAGCAGCCCGGGACATTTCGGCTATGGCTACACCTTC.

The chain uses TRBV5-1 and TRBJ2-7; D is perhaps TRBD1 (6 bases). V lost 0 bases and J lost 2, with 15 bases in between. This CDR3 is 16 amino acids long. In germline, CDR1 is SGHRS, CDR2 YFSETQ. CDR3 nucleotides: TGCGCCAGCAGCTTGGCAACAGGGAACCTTGCCTACGAGCAGTACTTC. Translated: CASSLATGNLAYEQYF.

DNA of the CDR3: TGTGCCAGCGGGATGGACAGGGAGTCCAATGAGCAGTTCTTC. Encoded protein: CASGMDRESNEQFF. The V and J genes are TRBV7-9 and TRBJ2-1; 8 bases match TRBD1. Trimming at V came to 8 bases and at J to 6 bases, leaving 9 bases not matched to a gene. This CDR3 contains 14 residues. Germline V gene data show CDR1 as SEHNR and CDR2 as FQNEAQ (reference sequence).